This TCR beta chain stems from a study of radiotherapy plus CTLA-4 blockade in lung cancer. As for the study in general: Objective responses were documented in about 18% of patients, with disease control in about 29%. General study results and limits: According to reports, early shifts in blood T cell clones, alongside interferon-beta, forecast response most accurately.

Points on this clone: The antigen is unknown.

Focal radiation plus CTLA-4 blockade with ipilimumab was administered to patients who had chemo-refractory metastatic non-small-cell lung cancer. Data came from immunoSEQ multiplex PCR; TCRdb stores just in-frame clones and leaves some out. The sample consists of approximately 32,000 clones, 70% of them appearing once. V lost 5 bases and J lost 0, with 14 bases in between. The CDR3 runs to 16 residues. Germline V CDR1 and CDR2: SGHAT, FQNNGV. This clonotype originated in a human donor with non-small cell lung cancer who had stable disease on radiotherapy plus ipilimumab. The chain recombines TRBV11-2 with TRBJ2-1; D not certain. Source: peripheral blood, taken from a patient treated with radiotherapy plus ipilimumab. CDR3 DNA sequence: TGTGCCAGCAGCGTGGCACATCCGAGCTCCTACAATGAGCAGTTCTTC. Residues: CASSVAHPSSYNEQFF.